The 2 T cell receptor beta chains given below trace back to one sample, sequenced in a study of identical twins. TCRdb called the 5' RACE reads again in MiXCR, with one record for every CDR3 protein. The data show roughly 1.6 million distinct CDR3 sequences, with about 31% seen just once and 0.25% to 0.3% held by the top ten. Specimen: cord blood. The receptors were gathered from a newborn girl in good health.

This chain joins TRBV4-1 and TRBJ1-2; D is ambiguous. Germline assignment: CDR1 MGHRA and CDR2 YSYEKL. The CDR3 spans 16 residues. V shed 0 bases and J shed 2 bases, with 13 bases lying between them. Written as DNA, the CDR3 is TGCGCCAGCAGCCAAGAATCTGGGAGGAGGAACTATGGCTACACCTTC. Amino acid sequence: CASSQESGRRNYGYTF.

This clonotype was found a few times. DNA for the CDR3: TGTGCCAGCAGCCCTCCGCGGTTCTCAGATACGCAGTATTTT. Protein: CASSPPRFSDTQYF. The chain has TRBV11-2 and TRBJ2-3, with D unclear. Trimming removed 5 bases from V and 4 bases from J, with 13 bases in between. The length of the CDR3 is 14 residues. Germline V gene sequence: CDR1 SGHAT, CDR2 FQNNGV.